One and the same sample provided the 32 T cell receptor beta chains below, sequenced in a study of shared clonotypes between healthy human individuals. Generated by immunoSEQ multiplex PCR, the TCRdb table keeps only in-frame clones and is missing some. The table records 1,400,000 or so clones, approximately 98.5% of them present only once. Material for sequencing was naive CD4+ T cells sorted from blood. Specified subset: CD45RA+ positively selected. The receptor source for this set is a young man in good health.

This sequence joins TRBV5-8 and TRBJ1-2; no definite D call. Trimming removed 2 bases from V and 8 bases from J, with 13 bases in between. Germline V gene lookup returns CDR1 SGHTS and CDR2 YDEGEE. The CDR3 runs 13 residues. The CDR3: CASSFSARMGYTF. DNA of the CDR3: TGTGCCAGCAGCTTTTCAGCCCGCATGGGCTACACCTTC.

The V gene is TRBV5-6, the J gene TRBJ1-2; maybe TRBD1 (5 bases). V lost 4 bases to trimming and J lost 0 bases, with 7 bases between them. CDR1 and CDR2 from the germline V gene are SGHDT and YYEEEE. The CDR3 length is 13 residues. CDR3 in DNA: TGTGCCAGCAGCCCGACAGCTAACTATGGCTACACCTTC. Amino acids: CASSPTANYGYTF. Together with reference TRBV5-6 and TRBJ1-2, the CDR3 gives the full variable domain: DAGVTQSPTHLIKTRGQQVTLRCSPKSGHDTVSWYQQALGQGPQFIFQYYEEEERQRGNFPDRFSGHQFPNYSSELNVNALLLGDSALYLCASSPTANYGYTFGSGTRLTVV.

With regard to this clone: In the same sample, other DNA sequences code for this CDR3. The gene calls are TRBV28 and TRBJ1-2; no definite D call. Germline lookup yields CDR1 MDHEN and CDR2 SYDVKM. The CDR3 extends over 13 amino acids. The V gene lost 1 base and the J gene lost 7 bases, with 10 bases spanning the gap. The DNA for the CDR3 is TGTGCCAGCAGTTTATTCGGGGAGGGTGGCTACACCTTC. This codes for CASSLFGEGGYTF.

The chain has TRBV5-1 and TRBJ1-2; tentatively, D is TRBD1 (6 bases). V lost 4 bases and J lost 4, with 20 bases in between. The CDR3 length is 16 residues. The germline CDR1 and CDR2 sequences are SGHRS and YFSETQ. The CDR3 reads CASSPFSGQGLYGYTF. CDR3 nucleotide sequence: TGCGCCAGCAGCCCTTTTTCAGGCCAGGGGCTCTATGGCTACACCTTC.

This chain connects TRBV7-9 to TRBJ1-5; a weak D match, TRBD1 (6 bases). Germline CDR1 SEHNR, CDR2 FQNEAQ (reference sequence). This CDR3 is 17 amino acids long. The ends were cut back, 2 bases at V and 3 bases at J, with 17 bases in the middle. The CDR3 DNA reads TGTGCCAGCAGCTTAACGACCCGGACAGCTTTCAATCAGCCCCAGCATTTT. Amino acids: CASSLTTRTAFNQPQHF.

This clone was detected only once. The chain uses TRBV7-3 and TRBJ2-6, with 7 bases lining up with TRBD1. Per germline, CDR1 SGHTA and CDR2 FQGTGA. Losses at the gene ends were 3 bases for V and 2 bases for J; bases not matched to a gene: 4. There are 16 residues in the CDR3. CDR3 residues: CASSFATGAGANVLTF. CDR3 bases: TGTGCCAGCAGCTTTGCCACAGGGGCTGGGGCCAACGTCCTGACTTTC.

The V call is TRBV28, the J call TRBJ1-5; D gene unclear. The CDR3 runs to 14 residues. V was pared by 1 base and J by 7 bases, with 11 bases between. Germline V gives CDR1 MDHEN, CDR2 SYDVKM. CDR3 amino acids: CASSLYAAGQPQHF. In nucleotides, the CDR3 is TGTGCCAGCAGTTTATACGCTGCCGGACAGCCCCAGCATTTT.

This chain uses TRBV18 with TRBJ2-3, with D perhaps given as TRBD1 or TRBD2 (5 bases each). CDR1 KGHSH and CDR2 LQKENI come from the germline V gene. The length of the CDR3 is 15 residues. Between the trimmed V and J ends, which lost 6 bases and 2 bases, there was a span of 15 bases. The CDR3 is CASSRFEGITDTQYF. The DNA of the CDR3 is TGTGCCAGCTCCCGTTTTGAGGGGATCACAGATACGCAGTATTTT.

This sequence joins TRBV13 and TRBJ1-4; weak D call: TRBD1 (5 bases). The CDR3 consists of 14 residues. Between the trimmed V and J ends, which lost 4 bases and 3 bases, there was a span of 9 bases. Germline V gives CDR1 PRHDT, CDR2 FYEKMQ (reference sequence). The DNA for the CDR3 is TGTGCCAGCAGCTGGGGACGGTCTAATGAAAAACTGTTTTTT. This codes for CASSWGRSNEKLFF.

The chain combines TRBV7-9 with TRBJ1-1, with TRBD1 matching 7 bases. Trimming cost V 4 bases and J 1 base; bases outside gene matches: 9. The germline gives CDR1 SEHNR, CDR2 FQNEAQ (reference sequence). This CDR3 has 16 residues. CDR3 amino acids: CASSSLAGTANTEAFF. The CDR3 DNA sequence: TGTGCCAGCAGCTCATTAGCAGGGACAGCGAACACTGAAGCTTTCTTT.

The chain uses TRBV4-3 and TRBJ2-7; 15 bases fit TRBD2. The CDR3 has 19 amino acids. V shed 0 bases, J shed 2 bases, and the junction held 8 bases outside the gene matches. Germline CDR1 and CDR2: LGHNA and YSLEER. The CDR3 coding sequence is TGCGCCAGCAGCCAAGAGGGGACTAGCGGGAGGTGGGATGCCTACGAGCAGTACTTC. Translated: CASSQEGTSGRWDAYEQYF.

The rearrangement joins TRBV7-9 to TRBJ2-7; D remains unclear. CDR1 is SEHNR, CDR2 FQNEAQ, per germline (reference sequence). Trimming removed 5 bases at V and 2 bases at J, with 13 bases between. The CDR3 spans 14 residues. CDR3 sequence (DNA): TGTGCCAGCAGCCCCCGGGCCGTAACCTACGAGCAGTACTTC. This translates into CASSPRAVTYEQYF.

The chain employs TRBV11-2 and TRBJ2-1, with TRBD2 matching over 14 bases. Trimming cost V 5 bases and J 2 bases; bases outside gene matches: 11. This CDR3 spans 19 amino acids. The germline V gene has CDR1 SGHAT and CDR2 FQNNGV. This CDR3 reads CASSPLGTSGSITYNEQFF. The CDR3 DNA sequence: TGTGCCAGCAGCCCACTCGGGACTAGCGGGAGTATCACCTACAATGAGCAGTTCTTC. Supplemented by reference TRBV11-2 and TRBJ2-1, the full variable domain reads EAGVAQSPRYKIIEKRQSVAFWCNPISGHATLYWYQQILGQGPKLLIQFQNNGVVDDSQLPKDRFSAERLKGVDSTLKIQPAKLEDSAVYLCASSPLGTSGSITYNEQFFGPGTRLTVL.

This clone appeared once. The chain employs TRBV5-1 and TRBJ2-2, with TRBD2 matching over 14 bases. The CDR3 length is 16 residues. The germline gives CDR1 SGHRS, CDR2 YFSETQ. Unmatched junction bases numbered 1, after V lost 3 bases and J lost 3 bases. As DNA, the CDR3 is TGCGCCAGCAGCTCGGGACTAGCGGGAGACACCGGGGAGCTGTTTTTT. As protein: CASSSGLAGDTGELFF.

The CDR3 loop reads CASSLGDRGNTEAFF. As DNA, the CDR3 is TGTGCCAGCAGCTTAGGGGACAGGGGGAACACTGAAGCTTTCTTT. The gene calls are TRBV11-2 and TRBJ1-1; 10 positions match TRBD1. The germline gives CDR1 SGHAT, CDR2 FQNNGV. The junction had 0 bases not matched to a gene; V was cut back by 1 base and J by 1 base. This CDR3 has 15 amino acids.

The chain has TRBV10-3 and TRBJ2-2, with D hard to call. V was pared by 2 bases and J by 4 bases, with 5 bases between. Germline V gives CDR1 ENHRY, CDR2 SYGVKD. This CDR3 has 13 residues. The CDR3 DNA sequence: TGTGCCATCAGTGAGACGGGCACCGGGGAGCTGTTTTTT. Its translation: CAISETGTGELFF.

This clone showed up just once. The chain links TRBV7-9 to TRBJ1-4; 9 positions agree with TRBD1. Germline CDR1 is SEHNR and CDR2 is FQNEAQ (reference sequence). Trimming removed 9 bases from V and 7 bases from J; junction bases left unmatched: 9. This CDR3 is 14 amino acids long. CDR3 amino acids: CASGLGQGGEKLFF. CDR3 nucleotides: TGTGCCAGTGGTTTGGGACAGGGTGGTGAAAAACTGTTTTTT.

The chain links TRBV6-5 to TRBJ2-7, with D unclear. The CDR3 runs 11 residues. Trimming took 6 bases from V and 6 from J, leaving 9 bases between them. The germline gives CDR1 MNHEY, CDR2 SVGAGI. The CDR3 is CASSHHSEQYF. The CDR3 DNA sequence: TGTGCCAGCAGCCATCATTCCGAGCAGTACTTC.

The chain links TRBV7-9 to TRBJ2-1; 8 nucleotides line up with TRBD2. Germline values: CDR1 SEHNR, CDR2 FQNEAQ (reference sequence). The CDR3 has 16 amino acids. After removal of 4 bases from V and 0 bases from J, the junction contained 5 bases not matched to a gene. Here the CDR3 reads CASSSTSGSSYNEQFF. DNA for the CDR3: TGTGCCAGCAGCTCCACGAGCGGGAGCTCCTACAATGAGCAGTTCTTC.

The J gene is TRBJ2-3, the V gene TRBV5-1, with 12 bases matching TRBD2. This CDR3 has 13 amino acids. Trimming removed 4 bases from V and 9 bases from J; junction bases left unmatched: 3. Germline V gene lookup returns CDR1 SGHRS and CDR2 YFSETQ. The CDR3: CASSQLAGGTQYF. CDR3 sequence (DNA): TGCGCCAGCAGCCAGCTAGCGGGAGGGACGCAGTATTTT.

V gene TRBV11-3 combines with J gene TRBJ2-5; D is perhaps TRBD1 or TRBD2 (5 bases each). Germline values: CDR1 SGHNT, CDR2 YENEEA. There are 13 residues in the CDR3. V was trimmed by 4 bases and J by 7 bases, leaving 13 bases between them. CDR3 protein: CASSSSLQGTQYF. The DNA for the CDR3 is TGTGCCAGCAGCTCTAGCCTCCAGGGGACCCAGTACTTC.

V usage is TRBV29-1 and J usage is TRBJ2-1; the match to TRBD2 covers 9 bases. With 7 bases clipped from V and 4 bases from J, the junction kept 5 bases outside the gene matches. The CDR3 covers 13 residues. From germline, CDR1 is SQVTM and CDR2 ANQGSEA. For the CDR3, the DNA is TGCAGCGAAGGGACTAGCTTTTACAATGAGCAGTTCTTC. This sequence encodes CSEGTSFYNEQFF.

In this sample, this clone turned up once. The chain has TRBV4-1 and TRBJ2-3; TRBD1 is a possible D gene (6 bases). The CDR3 length is 15 residues. Germline-derived CDR1 and CDR2 are MGHRA and YSYEKL. Trimming left V 2 bases short and J 3 bases short, with 12 bases between. The CDR3 nucleotides read TGCGCCAGCAGCCAAACAGGGATTGTAACAGATACGCAGTATTTT. It translates to CASSQTGIVTDTQYF.

The V gene is TRBV6-5, the J gene TRBJ2-7, with D maybe TRBD1 (5 bases). CDR1 and CDR2 (germline): MNHEY, SVGAGI. The CDR3 length is 14 residues. V was shortened by 2 bases and J by 5 bases, with 13 bases between the two germline ends. Here the CDR3 DNA reads TGTGCCAGCAGTTACGGGGCGGTTGGAAACGAGCAGTACTTC. Translated, it gives CASSYGAVGNEQYF.

This clone appeared once. CDR3 nucleotide sequence: TGTGCCAGCAACGGCGGATCGAGCTCCTACAATGAGCAGTTCTTC. Protein sequence: CASNGGSSSYNEQFF. This chain uses TRBV2 with TRBJ2-1; D is ambiguous. CDR3 length: 15 residues. The germline V gene encodes CDR1 SNHLY and CDR2 FYNNEI. The V gene lost 7 bases and the J gene lost 0 bases, with 13 bases spanning the gap.

This chain links TRBV14 with TRBJ1-1; D is perhaps TRBD1 (5 bases). Trimming took off 3 bases at V and 4 bases at J, with 12 bases between the two ends. The V gene's germline CDR1 is SGHDN and CDR2 FVKESK. The CDR3 is 14 amino acids. The CDR3: CASSQSRVSTEAFF. As DNA, the CDR3 is TGTGCCAGCAGCCAGAGCAGGGTTAGCACTGAAGCTTTCTTT. The full variable domain, rest sourced from reference TRBV14 and TRBJ1-1, is EAGVTQFPSHSVIEKGQTVTLRCDPISGHDNLYWYRRVMGKEIKFLLHFVKESKQDESGMPNNRFLAERTGGTYSTLKVQPAELEDSGVYFCASSQSRVSTEAFFGQGTRLTVV.

The J gene is TRBJ2-1, the V gene TRBV7-9; 8 bases are shared with TRBD2. V shed 0 bases, J shed 4 bases, and the junction held 8 bases outside the gene matches. The germline CDR1 and CDR2 sequences are SEHNR and FQNEAQ (reference sequence). This CDR3 comprises 17 residues. The CDR3 nucleotides are TGTGCCAGCAGCTTAGCCCTCTCATCGGGAGGGTACAATGAGCAGTTCTTC. Protein product: CASSLALSSGGYNEQFF. Complete variable domain (other parts from reference TRBV7-9 and TRBJ2-1): DTGVSQNPRHKITKRGQNVTFRCDPISEHNRLYWYRQTLGQGPEFLTYFQNEAQLEKSRLLSDRFSAERPKGSFSTLEIQRTEQGDSAMYLCASSLALSSGGYNEQFFGPGTRLTVL.

The chain joins TRBV6-5 to TRBJ1-4; tentative D call: TRBD1 (5 bases). V was trimmed by 6 bases and J by 2 bases, leaving 10 bases between them. Looked up from germline, CDR1 is MNHEY and CDR2 is SVGAGI. This CDR3 region has 14 residues. CDR3 bases: TGTGCCAGCAGAGGGACCCCGACTAATGAAAAACTGTTTTTT. Residues: CASRGTPTNEKLFF.

V and J are TRBV5-1 and TRBJ1-4; no reliable D call. The CDR3 extends over 13 amino acids. Germline V CDR1 and CDR2: SGHRS, YFSETQ. V was clipped by 2 bases and J by 5 bases, with 7 bases between them. The CDR3 region is CASSLDPNEKLFF. CDR3 nucleotides: TGCGCCAGCAGCTTAGACCCAAATGAAAAACTGTTTTTT.

The CDR3 DNA follows: TGCAGCGTCCACCGGGACCACAATGAGCAGTTCTTC. It yields the protein CSVHRDHNEQFF. V is TRBV29-1 and J is TRBJ2-1; D possibly uses TRBD1 or TRBD2 (5 bases each). Between the trimmed V and J ends, which lost 6 bases and 5 bases, there was a span of 11 bases. The germline V gene has CDR1 SQVTM and CDR2 ANQGSEA. The CDR3 has 12 amino acids.

V usage is TRBV5-5 and J usage is TRBJ2-5; TRBD1 agrees at 7 bases. CDR3 length: 15 amino acids. Germline lookup yields CDR1 SGHKS and CDR2 YYEKEE (reference sequence). Unmatched junction bases numbered 12, after V lost 5 bases and J lost 5 bases. Here the CDR3 reads CASSYRDSVLETQYF. The CDR3 nucleotides are TGTGCCAGCAGTTACCGGGACAGTGTCTTGGAGACCCAGTACTTC.

The chain couples TRBV11-3 to TRBJ2-2; D is unresolved. The CDR3 runs to 14 residues. CDR1 and CDR2 (germline): SGHNT, YENEEA. Between the trimmed V and J ends, which lost 1 base and 7 bases, there was a span of 10 bases. CDR3 loop: CASSLVHEYGELFF. The CDR3 coding sequence is TGTGCCAGCAGCTTAGTTCACGAGTACGGGGAGCTGTTTTTT.